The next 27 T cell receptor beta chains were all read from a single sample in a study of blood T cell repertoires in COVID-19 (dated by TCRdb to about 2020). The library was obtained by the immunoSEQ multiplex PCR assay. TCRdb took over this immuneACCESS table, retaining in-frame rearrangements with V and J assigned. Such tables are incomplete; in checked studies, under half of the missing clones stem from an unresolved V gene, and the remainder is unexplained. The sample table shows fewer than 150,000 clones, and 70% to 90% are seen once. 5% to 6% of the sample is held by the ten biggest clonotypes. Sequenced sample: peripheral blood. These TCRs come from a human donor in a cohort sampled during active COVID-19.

CDR3 loop: CASSIMEGSTDTQYF. The CDR3 bases are TGTGCCAGTAGTATAATGGAGGGTAGCACAGATACGCAGTATTTT. The chain is built from TRBV19 and TRBJ2-3; D perhaps matches TRBD2 (6 bases). V was cut by 2 bases and J by 0 bases, with 9 bases left in between. The germline gives CDR1 LNHDA, CDR2 SQIVND (reference sequence). The length of the CDR3 is 15 residues.

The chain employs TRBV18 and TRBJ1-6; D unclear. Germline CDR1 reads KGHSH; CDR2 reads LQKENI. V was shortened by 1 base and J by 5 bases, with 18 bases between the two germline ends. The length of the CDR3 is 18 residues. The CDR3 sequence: CASSPLSTSFSDNSPLHF. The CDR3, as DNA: TGTGCCAGCTCACCACTATCGACATCCTTTTCAGATAATTCACCCCTCCACTTT.

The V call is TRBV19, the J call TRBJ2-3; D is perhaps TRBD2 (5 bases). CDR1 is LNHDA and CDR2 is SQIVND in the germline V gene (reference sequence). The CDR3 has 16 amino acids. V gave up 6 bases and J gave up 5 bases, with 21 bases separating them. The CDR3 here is CASSHYNLRGGDTQYF. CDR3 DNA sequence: TGTGCCAGTAGCCACTATAATCTCCGCGGAGGAGATACGCAGTATTTT.

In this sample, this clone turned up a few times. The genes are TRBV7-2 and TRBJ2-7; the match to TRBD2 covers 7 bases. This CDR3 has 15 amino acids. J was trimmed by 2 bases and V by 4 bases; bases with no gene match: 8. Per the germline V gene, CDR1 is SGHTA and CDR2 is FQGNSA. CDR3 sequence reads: CASSSPSGAPYEQYF. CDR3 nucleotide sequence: TGTGCCAGCAGCTCCCCTAGCGGAGCCCCCTACGAGCAGTACTTC. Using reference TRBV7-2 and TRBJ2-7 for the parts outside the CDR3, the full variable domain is GAGVSQSPSNKVTEKGKDVELRCDPISGHTALYWYRQSLGQGLEFLIYFQGNSAPDKSGLPSDRFSAERTGGSVSTLTIQRTQQEDSAVYLCASSSPSGAPYEQYFGPGTRLTVT.

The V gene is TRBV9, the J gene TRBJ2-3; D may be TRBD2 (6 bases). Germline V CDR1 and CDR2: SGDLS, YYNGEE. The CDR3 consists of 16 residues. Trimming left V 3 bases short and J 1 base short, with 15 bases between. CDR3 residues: CASSALGGGRTDTQYF. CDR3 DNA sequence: TGTGCCAGCAGCGCCCTAGGCGGAGGGCGCACAGATACGCAGTATTTT.

The CDR3 nucleotides are TGTGCCAGCAGCCTATGGGACAGGCTGCCTTATAGCTACACCTTC. Amino acid sequence: CASSLWDRLPYSYTF. V gene TRBV5-4 combines with J gene TRBJ1-2, with TRBD1 identical over 8 bases. The germline gives CDR1 SGHNT, CDR2 YYREEE (reference sequence). Trimming cost V 4 bases and J 9 bases; bases outside gene matches: 14. CDR3 length: 15 residues.

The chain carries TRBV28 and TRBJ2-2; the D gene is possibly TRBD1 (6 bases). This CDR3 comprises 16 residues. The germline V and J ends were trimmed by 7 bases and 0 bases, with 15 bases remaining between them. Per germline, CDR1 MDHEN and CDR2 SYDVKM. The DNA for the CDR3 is TGTGCCAGCACCCCAAAAGGGACAACGAACACCGGGGAGCTGTTTTTT. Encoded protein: CASTPKGTTNTGELFF.

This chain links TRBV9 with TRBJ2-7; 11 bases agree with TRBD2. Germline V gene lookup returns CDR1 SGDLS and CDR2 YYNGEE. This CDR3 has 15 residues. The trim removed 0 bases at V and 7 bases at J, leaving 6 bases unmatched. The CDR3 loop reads CASSVEPSGRKEQYF. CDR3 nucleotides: TGTGCCAGCAGCGTAGAGCCTAGCGGGAGGAAGGAGCAGTACTTC.

The CDR3 reads CASSSGQGQGTQYF. The DNA of the CDR3 is TGTGCCAGCAGCTCTGGACAGGGGCAGGGTACGCAGTATTTT. V and J are TRBV28 and TRBJ2-3; 9 positions match TRBD1. The V segment lost 6 bases and the J segment 8 bases; nucleotides outside the gene matches: 9. The CDR3 is made up of 14 amino acids. CDR1 is MDHEN, CDR2 SYDVKM, per germline. Filled out from reference TRBV28 and TRBJ2-3, the complete variable domain reads DVKVTQSSRYLVKRTGEKVFLECVQDMDHENMFWYRQDPGLGLRLIYFSYDVKMKEKGDIPEGYSVSREKKERFSLILESASTNQTSMYLCASSSGQGQGTQYFGPGTRLTVL.

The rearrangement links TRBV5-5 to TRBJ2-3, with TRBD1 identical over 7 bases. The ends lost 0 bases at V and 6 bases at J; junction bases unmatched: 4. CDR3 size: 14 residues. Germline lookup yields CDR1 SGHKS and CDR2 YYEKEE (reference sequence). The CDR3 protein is CASSLDRGADTQYF. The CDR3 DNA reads TGTGCCAGCAGCTTGGACAGGGGTGCGGATACGCAGTATTTT.

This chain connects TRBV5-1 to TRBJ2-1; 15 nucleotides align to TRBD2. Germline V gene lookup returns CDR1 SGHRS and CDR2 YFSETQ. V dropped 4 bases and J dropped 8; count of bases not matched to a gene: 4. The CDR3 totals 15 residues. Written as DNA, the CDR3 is TGCGCCAGCAGCACGGGACTAGCGGGAGGTTATGAGCAGTTCTTC. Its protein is CASSTGLAGGYEQFF.

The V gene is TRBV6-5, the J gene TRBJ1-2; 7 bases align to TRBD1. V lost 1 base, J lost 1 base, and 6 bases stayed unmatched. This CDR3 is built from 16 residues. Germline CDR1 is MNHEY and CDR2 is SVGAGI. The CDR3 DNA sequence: TGTGCCAGCAGTTACTTTCCCCAGGGGGATAACTATGGCTACACCTTC. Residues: CASSYFPQGDNYGYTF.

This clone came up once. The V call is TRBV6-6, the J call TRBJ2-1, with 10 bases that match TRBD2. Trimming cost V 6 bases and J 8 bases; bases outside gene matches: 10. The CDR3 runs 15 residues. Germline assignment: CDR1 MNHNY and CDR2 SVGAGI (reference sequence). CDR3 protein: CASRLSSGSFHEQFF. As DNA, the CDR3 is TGTGCCAGCAGGTTATCTAGCGGGAGTTTCCATGAGCAGTTCTTC.

The CDR3 reads CASSPDREGYEQYF. DNA for the CDR3: TGTGCCAGCAGCCCGGACAGGGAGGGCTACGAGCAGTACTTC. V usage is TRBV7-8 and J usage is TRBJ2-7; D is perhaps TRBD1 (8 bases). The CDR3 runs 14 residues. The germline CDR1 and CDR2 sequences are SGHVS and FQNEAQ. Trimming removed 5 bases at V and 3 bases at J, with 14 bases between.

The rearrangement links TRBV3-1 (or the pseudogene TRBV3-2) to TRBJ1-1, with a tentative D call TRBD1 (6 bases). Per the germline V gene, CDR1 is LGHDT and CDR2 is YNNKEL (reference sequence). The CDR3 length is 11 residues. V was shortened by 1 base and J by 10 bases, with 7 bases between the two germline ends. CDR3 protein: CASSQGGGAFF. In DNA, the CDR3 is TGTGCCAGCAGCCAAGGAGGGGGAGCTTTCTTT.

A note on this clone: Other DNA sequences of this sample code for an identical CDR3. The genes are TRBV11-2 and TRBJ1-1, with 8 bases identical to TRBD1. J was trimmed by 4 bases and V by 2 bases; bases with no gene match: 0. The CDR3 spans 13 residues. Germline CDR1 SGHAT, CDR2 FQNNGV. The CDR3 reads CASSLTGGTEAFF. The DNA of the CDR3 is TGTGCCAGCAGCTTAACAGGGGGCACTGAAGCTTTCTTT.

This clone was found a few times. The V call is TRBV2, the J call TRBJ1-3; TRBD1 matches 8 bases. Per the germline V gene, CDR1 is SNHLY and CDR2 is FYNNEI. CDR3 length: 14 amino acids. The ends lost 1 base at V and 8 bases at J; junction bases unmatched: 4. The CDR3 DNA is TGTGCCAGCAGTGAAGGGACAGGGAGCTACACCATATATTTT. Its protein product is CASSEGTGSYTIYF.

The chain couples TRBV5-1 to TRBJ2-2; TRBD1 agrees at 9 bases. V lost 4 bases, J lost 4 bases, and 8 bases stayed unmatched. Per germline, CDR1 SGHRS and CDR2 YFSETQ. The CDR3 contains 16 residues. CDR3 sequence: CASSPTQGAFTGELFF. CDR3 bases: TGCGCCAGCAGCCCTACACAGGGGGCGTTCACCGGGGAGCTGTTTTTT. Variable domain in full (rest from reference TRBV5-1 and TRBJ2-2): KAGVTQTPRYLIKTRGQQVTLSCSPISGHRSVSWYQQTPGQGLQFLFEYFSETQRNKGNFPGRFSGRQFSNSRSEMNVSTLELGDSALYLCASSPTQGAFTGELFFGEGSRLTVL.

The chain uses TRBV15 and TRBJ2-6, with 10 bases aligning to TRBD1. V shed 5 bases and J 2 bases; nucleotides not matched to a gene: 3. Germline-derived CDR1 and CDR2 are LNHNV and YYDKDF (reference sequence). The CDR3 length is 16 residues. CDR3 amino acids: CATSRGQGTGANVLTF. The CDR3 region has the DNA TGTGCCACCAGCCGGGGACAGGGGACTGGGGCCAACGTCCTGACTTTC.

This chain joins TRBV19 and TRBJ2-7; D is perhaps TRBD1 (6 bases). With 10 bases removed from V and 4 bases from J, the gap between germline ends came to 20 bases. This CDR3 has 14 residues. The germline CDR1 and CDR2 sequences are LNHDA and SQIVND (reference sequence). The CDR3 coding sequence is TGTGCCACTAGGAAAGGGCAGGGGTCGTACGAGCAGTACTTC. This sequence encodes CATRKGQGSYEQYF. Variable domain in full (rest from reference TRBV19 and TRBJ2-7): DGGITQSPKYLFRKEGQNVTLSCEQNLNHDAMYWYRQDPGQGLRLIYYSQIVNDFQKGDIAEGYSVSREKKESFPLTVTSAQKNPTAFYLCATRKGQGSYEQYFGPGTRLTVT.

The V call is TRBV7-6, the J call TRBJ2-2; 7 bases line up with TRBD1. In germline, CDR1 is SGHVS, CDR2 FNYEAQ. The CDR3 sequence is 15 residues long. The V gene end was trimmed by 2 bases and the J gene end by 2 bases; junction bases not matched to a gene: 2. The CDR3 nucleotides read TGTGCCAGCAGCTTAAGGGACAGTAACACCGGGGAGCTGTTTTTT. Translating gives CASSLRDSNTGELFF.

CDR3 region: CASSWGGGNTEAFF. The DNA of the CDR3 is TGTGCCAGCAGCTGGGGGGGTGGGAACACTGAAGCTTTCTTT. V usage is TRBV7-9 and J usage is TRBJ1-1; TRBD1 is a possible D gene (5 bases). Looked up from germline, CDR1 is SEHNR and CDR2 is FQNEAQ (reference sequence). The V and J ends lost 4 bases and 1 base respectively, with 10 bases between them. CDR3 length: 14 residues.

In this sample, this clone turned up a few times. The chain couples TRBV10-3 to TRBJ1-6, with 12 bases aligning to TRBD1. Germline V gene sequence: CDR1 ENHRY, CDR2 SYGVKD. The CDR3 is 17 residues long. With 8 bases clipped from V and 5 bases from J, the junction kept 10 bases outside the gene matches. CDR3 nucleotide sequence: TGTGCCATCCGGGACAGGGGGCGTCTGGGGGATAATTCACCCCTCCACTTT. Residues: CAIRDRGRLGDNSPLHF.

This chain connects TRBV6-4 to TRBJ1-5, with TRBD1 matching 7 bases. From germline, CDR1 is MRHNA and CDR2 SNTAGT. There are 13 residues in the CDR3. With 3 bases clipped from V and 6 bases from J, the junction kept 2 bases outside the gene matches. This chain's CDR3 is CASSENRGQPQHF. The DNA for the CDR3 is TGTGCCAGCAGTGAAAACAGGGGTCAGCCCCAGCATTTT.

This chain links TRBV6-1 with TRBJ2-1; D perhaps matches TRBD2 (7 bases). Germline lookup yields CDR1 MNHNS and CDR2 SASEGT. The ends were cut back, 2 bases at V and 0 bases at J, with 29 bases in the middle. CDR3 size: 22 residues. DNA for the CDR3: TGTGCCAGCAGTGAAAGCGTGACGGGGGGCTGGAGCGGTTCTAGCTCCTACAATGAGCAGTTCTTC. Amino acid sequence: CASSESVTGGWSGSSSYNEQFF.

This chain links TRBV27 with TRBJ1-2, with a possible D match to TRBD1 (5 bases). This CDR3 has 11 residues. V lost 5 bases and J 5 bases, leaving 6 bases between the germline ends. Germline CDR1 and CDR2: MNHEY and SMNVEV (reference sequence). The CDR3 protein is CASSQGYGYTF. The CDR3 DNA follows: TGTGCCAGCAGTCAGGGATATGGCTACACCTTC.

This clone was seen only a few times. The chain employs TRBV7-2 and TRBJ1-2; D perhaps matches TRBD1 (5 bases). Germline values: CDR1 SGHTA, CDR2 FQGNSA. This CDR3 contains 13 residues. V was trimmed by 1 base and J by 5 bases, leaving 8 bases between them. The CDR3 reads CASSLDPGYGYTF. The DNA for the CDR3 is TGTGCCAGCAGCTTAGATCCAGGGTATGGCTACACCTTC.